This T cell receptor (beta chain) was retrieved from a study of Graves' ophthalmopathy and Graves' hyperthyroidism. Notes on the study in general: Among thyroid clonotypes expanded above 0.001 frequency, most also appeared in blood.

Trimming shortened V by 5 bases and J by 0 bases, and 17 bases separated the two germline ends. The CDR3 length is 16 residues. Per germline, CDR1 SNHLY and CDR2 FYNNEI. This clonotype has a handful of counts. Its antigen is undetermined. RNA served as the template for amplifying TCR beta CDR3 regions. After a first-round RT-PCR with HTBI primers, a second-round multiplex PCR was run. TCRdb fed the multiplex PCR reads into MiXCR, producing one record per CDR3 protein. This sample carries about 660,000 distinct CDR3 sequences, about 40% of them seen once, and the ten largest clones take around 3.3%. It was on clinical symptoms, serum thyroxine, TRAb, thyroid ultrasound and orbital computed tomography that diagnosis relied.

The sample was peripheral blood. The clonotype was recovered from an adult man with Graves' ophthalmopathy. The chain couples TRBV2 to TRBJ2-7, with D tentatively TRBD2 (5 bases). Written as DNA, the CDR3 is TGTGCCAGCAGTTATGACCGGGATCCTAACTCCTACGAGCAGTACTTC. It encodes CASSYDRDPNSYEQYF.